A selection of T cell receptor beta chains follows, all from one sample in a study of CD8+CD57+ T cells in acquired aplastic anemia. TCRdb re-called the reads through MiXCR, storing one row per CDR3 protein. Among roughly 500,000 distinct CDR3 sequences listed, under 40% were seen once. The sequenced sample consisted of sorted CD4+, CD8+, or CD8+CD57+ T cells (not recorded which) from PBMCs. Receptor source: a human donor with aplastic anemia. CDR3s include the opening cysteine and the closing phenylalanine or tryptophan. The D gene is left open where the match is weak. Clone size is not always given. Where it is, it says once, few, many or a class for expanded clones.

clone_size d_call j_call v_call cdr3_aa cdr3_nt
many - TRBJ2-1 TRBV7-2 CASSRPGPNEQFF TGTGCCAGCAGCCGACCGGGCCCCAATGAGCAGTTCTTC
many TRBD1 TRBJ2-7 TRBV9 CASSVGQGIFSEQYF TGTGCCAGCAGCGTAGGACAGGGAATCTTCAGCGAGCAGTACTTC
few TRBD1 TRBJ2-3 TRBV5-1 CASSPQGGSTDTQYF TGCGCCAGCAGCCCACAGGGGGGTAGCACAGATACGCAGTATTTT
- - TRBJ1-3 TRBV19 CASKGTGNTIYF TGTGCCAGCAAGGGGACTGGAAACACCATATATTTT
- - TRBJ2-7 TRBV20-1 CSASLQGPPYEQYF TGCAGTGCTAGTTTACAGGGTCCCCCTTACGAGCAGTACTTC
once - TRBJ1-5 TRBV19 CASSGEDGVQPQHF TGTGCCAGTAGTGGAGAAGACGGGGTTCAGCCCCAGCATTTT
- - TRBJ1-1 TRBV29-1 CSVGGGVSEAFF TGCAGCGTTGGGGGAGGCGTCTCGGAAGCTTTCTTT
many TRBD1 TRBJ2-7 TRBV20-1 CSARVPGQLWSEYF TGCAGTGCTAGAGTTCCGGGACAGCTCTGGTCGGAGTACTTC
- TRBD2 TRBJ2-1 TRBV9 CASSVLRGGRGTEQFF TGTGCCAGCAGCGTATTGCGTGGCGGGAGGGGAACTGAGCAGTTCTTC
many - TRBJ2-1 TRBV2 CASKGGSNYNEQFF TGTGCCAGCAAAGGGGGGTCCAACTACAATGAGCAGTTCTTC
- TRBD2 TRBJ2-3 TRBV24-1 CAWSGLAGGFGPDTQYF TGTGCCTGGAGTGGGCTAGCGGGAGGGTTTGGACCAGATACGCAGTATTTT
- - TRBJ2-5 TRBV5-1 CASSQQETRYF TGCGCCAGCAGCCAACAAGAGACCCGGTACTTC
few - TRBJ1-6 TRBV11-2 CASSLFAGRYNSPLHF TGTGCCAGCAGCTTATTTGCAGGGCGGTATAATTCACCCCTCCACTTT
many - TRBJ1-2 TRBV2 CASRTLGGYTF TGTGCCAGCAGGACCCTCGGCGGCTACACCTTC